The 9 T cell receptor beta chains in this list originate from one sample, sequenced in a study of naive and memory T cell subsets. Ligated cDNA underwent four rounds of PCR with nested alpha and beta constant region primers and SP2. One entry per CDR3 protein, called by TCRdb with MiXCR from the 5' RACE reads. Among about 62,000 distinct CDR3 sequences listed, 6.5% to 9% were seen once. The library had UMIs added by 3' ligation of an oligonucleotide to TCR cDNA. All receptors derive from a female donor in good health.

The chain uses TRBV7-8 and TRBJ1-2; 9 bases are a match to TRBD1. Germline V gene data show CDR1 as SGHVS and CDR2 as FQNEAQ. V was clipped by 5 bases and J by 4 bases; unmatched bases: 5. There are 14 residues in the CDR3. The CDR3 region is CASSPDRGTYGYTF. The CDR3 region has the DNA TGTGCCAGCAGCCCGGACAGGGGTACCTATGGCTACACCTTC.

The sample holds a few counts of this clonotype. The CDR3 loop reads CASSPRTAVGNTEAFF. As DNA, the CDR3 is TGCGCCAGCAGCCCCAGGACCGCCGTGGGGAACACTGAAGCTTTCTTT. The chain employs TRBV5-1 and TRBJ1-1; D is unclear. The CDR3 extends over 16 amino acids. V was shortened by 4 bases and J by 1 base, with 17 bases between the two germline ends. Germline-derived CDR1 and CDR2 are SGHRS and YFSETQ.

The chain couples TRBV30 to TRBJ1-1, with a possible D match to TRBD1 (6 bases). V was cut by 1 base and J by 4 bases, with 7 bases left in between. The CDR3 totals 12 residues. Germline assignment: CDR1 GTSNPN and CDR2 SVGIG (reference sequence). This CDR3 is CAWSEGGTEAFF. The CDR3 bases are TGTGCCTGGAGTGAAGGGGGCACTGAAGCTTTCTTT.

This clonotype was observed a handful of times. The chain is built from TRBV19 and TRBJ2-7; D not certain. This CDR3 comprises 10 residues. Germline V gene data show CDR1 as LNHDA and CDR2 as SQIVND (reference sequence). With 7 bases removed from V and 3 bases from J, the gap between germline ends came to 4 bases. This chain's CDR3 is CASINYEQYF. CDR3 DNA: TGTGCCAGTATCAACTACGAGCAGTACTTC.

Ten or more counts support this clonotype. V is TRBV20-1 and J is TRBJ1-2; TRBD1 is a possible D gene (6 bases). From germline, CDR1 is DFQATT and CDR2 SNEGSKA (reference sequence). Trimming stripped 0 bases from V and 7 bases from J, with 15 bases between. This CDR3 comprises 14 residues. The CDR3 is CSAREPGGGPGYTF. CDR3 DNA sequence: TGCAGTGCTAGAGAGCCTGGGGGCGGTCCTGGCTACACCTTC.

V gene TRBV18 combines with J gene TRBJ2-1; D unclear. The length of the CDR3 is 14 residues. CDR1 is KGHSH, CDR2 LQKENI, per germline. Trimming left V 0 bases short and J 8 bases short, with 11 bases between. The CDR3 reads CASSPPLPRDEQFF. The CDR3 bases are TGTGCCAGCTCACCACCGCTCCCTAGGGATGAGCAGTTCTTC.

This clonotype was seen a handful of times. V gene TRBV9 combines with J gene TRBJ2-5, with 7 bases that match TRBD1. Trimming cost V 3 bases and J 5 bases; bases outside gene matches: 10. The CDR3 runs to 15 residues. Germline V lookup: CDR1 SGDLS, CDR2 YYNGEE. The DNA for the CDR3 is TGTGCCAGCAGCGACCACAGGGGCCGCGTGGAGACCCAGTACTTC. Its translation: CASSDHRGRVETQYF.

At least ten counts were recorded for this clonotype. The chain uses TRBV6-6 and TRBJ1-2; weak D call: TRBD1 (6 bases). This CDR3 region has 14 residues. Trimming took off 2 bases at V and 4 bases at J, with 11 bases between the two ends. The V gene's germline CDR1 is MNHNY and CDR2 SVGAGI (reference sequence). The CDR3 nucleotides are TGTGCCAGCAGTTACAAGGGGGAAGTCTATGGCTACACCTTC. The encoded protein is CASSYKGEVYGYTF.

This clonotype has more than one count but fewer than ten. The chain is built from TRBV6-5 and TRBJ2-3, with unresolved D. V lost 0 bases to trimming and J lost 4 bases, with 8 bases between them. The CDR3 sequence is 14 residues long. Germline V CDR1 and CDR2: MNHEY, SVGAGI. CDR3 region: CASSYSMAADTQYF. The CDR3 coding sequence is TGTGCCAGCAGTTACTCGATGGCGGCAGATACGCAGTATTTT.